A single sample is the source of the 26 T cell receptor beta chains below, sequenced in a study of cytomegalovirus exposure and HLA in healthy donors. 60 Vbeta and 13 Jbeta primers were used in PCR. The repertoire was sequenced with immunoSEQ multiplex PCR; TCRdb's copy has only in-frame clones and lacks some. The sample carries roughly 120,000 clones, around 73% recorded once. Sequenced input: PBMCs. The receptors originated from a woman in her forties in good health and CMV-seropositive.

V usage is TRBV4-2 and J usage is TRBJ2-3; 11 bases fit TRBD2. Germline lookup yields CDR1 LGHNA and CDR2 YNFKEQ. This CDR3 spans 16 amino acids. The trim removed 1 base at V and 3 bases at J, leaving 3 bases unmatched. The CDR3 region is CASSQGSSGGTDTQYF. For the CDR3, the DNA is TGTGCCAGCAGCCAAGGGTCTAGCGGGGGGACAGATACGCAGTATTTT.

This clone occurred a few times. The V and J genes are TRBV6-6 and TRBJ2-5; 11 nucleotides agree with TRBD2. Trimming cost V 3 bases and J 3 bases; bases outside gene matches: 3. The CDR3 covers 15 residues. Germline V gives CDR1 MNHNY, CDR2 SVGAGI (reference sequence). The CDR3 spells CASSYIAGGEETQYF. CDR3 in DNA: TGTGCCAGCAGTTATATAGCGGGGGGGGAAGAGACCCAGTACTTC.

The chain uses TRBV7-6 and TRBJ2-7; D possibly corresponds to TRBD2 (5 bases). CDR1 and CDR2 (germline): SGHVS, FNYEAQ. Trimming shortened V by 6 bases and J by 0 bases, and 15 bases separated the two germline ends. This CDR3 has 15 amino acids. The CDR3 DNA reads TGTGCCAGCAGTCTTACAGCGGAGAGCTCCTACGAGCAGTACTTC. It encodes CASSLTAESSYEQYF.

This chain joins TRBV19 and TRBJ2-7, with TRBD1 identical over 9 bases. Germline V gene sequence: CDR1 LNHDA, CDR2 SQIVND (reference sequence). CDR3 length: 15 amino acids. The V gene end was trimmed by 3 bases and the J gene end by 2 bases; junction bases not matched to a gene: 5. CDR3 region: CASSIQTGGAYEQYF. The CDR3 coding sequence is TGTGCCAGTAGTATCCAGACAGGGGGAGCCTACGAGCAGTACTTC.

Only a few counts were recorded for this clone. The rearrangement uses TRBV6-6 and TRBJ1-6, with D tentatively TRBD1 (6 bases). This CDR3 spans 14 amino acids. V was shortened by 2 bases and J by 9 bases, with 11 bases between the two germline ends. CDR1 is MNHNY, CDR2 SVGAGI, per germline (reference sequence). DNA for the CDR3: TGTGCCAGCAGTTACCAGGGGTCAAGTTCACCCCTCCACTTT. It codes for CASSYQGSSSPLHF.

The chain joins TRBV2 to TRBJ1-2, with D tentatively TRBD1 (5 bases). Germline assignment: CDR1 SNHLY and CDR2 FYNNEI. Trimming left V 3 bases short and J 6 bases short, with 11 bases between. There are 13 residues in the CDR3. The CDR3 DNA follows: TGTGCCAGCAGTGATCGGGGGGGTAATGGCTACACCTTC. Amino acid sequence: CASSDRGGNGYTF.

V gene TRBV5-6 combines with J gene TRBJ2-7; 8 bases match TRBD1. Trimming took 4 bases from V and 4 from J; bases not matched to a gene: 10. The CDR3 loop spans 15 amino acids. Germline values: CDR1 SGHDT, CDR2 YYEEEE. This CDR3 is CASSPEAQGGYEQYF. CDR3 in DNA: TGTGCCAGCAGCCCGGAGGCACAGGGGGGATACGAGCAGTACTTC.

The chain uses TRBV7-2 and TRBJ2-1; 7 bases match TRBD2. The CDR3 consists of 17 residues. V lost 5 bases, J lost 7 bases, and 17 bases stayed unmatched. Per germline, CDR1 SGHTA and CDR2 FQGNSA. The CDR3 DNA reads as TGTGCCAGCAGCATCCTTCCCGGGACTACCAGCAATAATGAGCAGTTCTTC. It specifies CASSILPGTTSNNEQFF.

This clone has a single count. V gene TRBV12-5 combines with J gene TRBJ1-6; D gene unclear. The CDR3 spans 12 residues. The germline gives CDR1 LGHNT, CDR2 FRNRAP. Trimming cost V 6 bases and J 6 bases, with 6 bases left between them. The CDR3 sequence: CASGLANSPLHF. The CDR3 DNA follows: TGTGCTAGTGGGCTGGCTAATTCACCCCTCCACTTT.

The V and J genes are TRBV7-2 and TRBJ1-5; D is uncertain. Germline assignment: CDR1 SGHTA and CDR2 FQGNSA. The CDR3 length is 14 residues. V lost 1 base and J lost 4, with 8 bases in between. The CDR3 here is CASSLGAANQPQHF. The CDR3 region has the DNA TGTGCCAGCAGCTTAGGGGCAGCTAATCAGCCCCAGCATTTT.

The CDR3 loop reads CASSQWTGQDNQPQHF. The CDR3 DNA follows: TGCGCCAGCAGCCAATGGACGGGACAAGACAATCAGCCCCAGCATTTT. The rearrangement links TRBV4-1 to TRBJ1-5; D is possibly TRBD1 (6 bases). CDR3 size: 16 residues. The germline V and J ends were trimmed by 2 bases and 3 bases, with 14 bases remaining between them. Per the germline V gene, CDR1 is MGHRA and CDR2 is YSYEKL.

In this sample, this clone turned up once. The chain links TRBV2 to TRBJ1-2; D unclear. V lost 4 bases, J lost 5 bases, and 11 bases lay in between. The germline V gene has CDR1 SNHLY and CDR2 FYNNEI. The CDR3 length is 13 residues. CDR3 residues: CASSVAAAYGYTF. Here the CDR3 DNA reads TGTGCCAGCAGTGTTGCCGCGGCATATGGCTACACCTTC.

V and J are TRBV5-1 and TRBJ2-6, with 7 bases matching TRBD2. Germline CDR1 reads SGHRS; CDR2 reads YFSETQ. The CDR3 is 17 amino acids. The V gene end was trimmed by 3 bases and the J gene end by 2 bases; junction bases not matched to a gene: 8. In DNA, the CDR3 is TGCGCCAGCAGCTCTGTGGGCGGGGGAACTGGGGCCAACGTCCTGACTTTC. Protein sequence: CASSSVGGGTGANVLTF. Looking up the rest from reference TRBV5-1 and TRBJ2-6 gives the full variable domain: KAGVTQTPRYLIKTRGQQVTLSCSPISGHRSVSWYQQTPGQGLQFLFEYFSETQRNKGNFPGRFSGRQFSNSRSEMNVSTLELGDSALYLCASSSVGGGTGANVLTFGAGSRLTVL.

The chain combines TRBV7-2 with TRBJ2-1; 9 bases line up with TRBD2. Per germline, CDR1 SGHTA and CDR2 FQGNSA. The CDR3 consists of 15 residues. Trimming took 5 bases from V and 5 from J; bases not matched to a gene: 7. For the CDR3, the DNA is TGTGCCAGCAGCCGGACTAGCGAGAATGACAATGAGCAGTTCTTC. Encoded protein: CASSRTSENDNEQFF.

The V call is TRBV7-2, the J call TRBJ2-7; TRBD2 matches 8 bases. The CDR3 loop spans 17 amino acids. Germline loops: CDR1 SGHTA, CDR2 FQGNSA. V was pared by 0 bases and J by 4 bases, with 11 bases of the junction left unmatched. Written as DNA, the CDR3 is TGTGCCAGCAGCTTAGCGGGAGGCGGGGGGAGTCTATACGAGCAGTACTTC. This codes for CASSLAGGGGSLYEQYF.

The chain employs TRBV7-9 and TRBJ2-3; perhaps TRBD2 as D (5 bases). The germline V gene has CDR1 SEHNR and CDR2 FQNEAQ (reference sequence). Trimming removed 5 bases at V and 0 bases at J, with 12 bases between. This CDR3 contains 15 residues. This chain's CDR3 is CASSAVRTSTDTQYF. DNA for the CDR3: TGTGCCAGCAGCGCCGTAAGGACTAGCACAGATACGCAGTATTTT.

The chain combines TRBV2 with TRBJ1-4; 9 bases agree with TRBD1. This CDR3 spans 16 amino acids. Germline V lookup: CDR1 SNHLY, CDR2 FYNNEI. J lost 6 bases, V lost 6 bases, and 11 bases had no gene match. This chain's CDR3 is CASRTNRQGVDEKLFF. CDR3 DNA sequence: TGTGCCAGCAGGACAAATAGACAGGGGGTGGATGAAAAACTGTTTTTT.

With regard to this clone: One junction end does not reproduce the germline sequence, and a read error may be involved. The gene calls are TRBV7-7 and TRBJ2-5, with D perhaps TRBD2 (6 bases). This CDR3 has 15 residues. Germline V gene lookup returns CDR1 SSHAT and CDR2 FNYEAQ (reference sequence). The CDR3 is CASSLVGGSQETQYF. CDR3 sequence (DNA): TGTGCTAGCAGCTTAGTGGGAGGCAGCCAAGAGACCCAGTACTTC.

This clone was observed a handful of times. The rearrangement uses TRBV25-1 and TRBJ1-4; D is ambiguous. Per the germline V gene, CDR1 is MGHDK and CDR2 is SYGVNS. The CDR3 totals 14 residues. Trimming removed 7 bases from V and 3 bases from J, with 12 bases in between. In DNA form, the CDR3 reads TGTGCCAGCACGTCGAGCTTGGCTAATGAAAAACTGTTTTTT. It is translated as CASTSSLANEKLFF.

The chain couples TRBV5-1 to TRBJ2-5, with TRBD2 as a possible D gene (5 bases). The ends were cut back, 3 bases at V and 2 bases at J, with 11 bases in the middle. CDR1 is SGHRS and CDR2 is YFSETQ in the germline V gene. This CDR3 has 14 residues. The CDR3 region is CASSSMTIQETQYF. CDR3 nucleotide sequence: TGCGCCAGCAGCTCGATGACTATACAAGAGACCCAGTACTTC.

The rearrangement links TRBV4-3 to TRBJ2-1; tentative D call: TRBD2 (6 bases). With 0 bases removed from V and 2 bases from J, the gap between germline ends came to 14 bases. CDR1 and CDR2 from the germline V gene are LGHNA and YSLEER. The CDR3 spans 17 residues. The CDR3 spells CASSQDFPGRTYNEQFF. CDR3 sequence (DNA): TGCGCCAGCAGCCAAGATTTTCCGGGGAGGACCTACAATGAGCAGTTCTTC.

In this sample, this clone turned up once. This chain uses TRBV4-3 with TRBJ2-3, with 15 nucleotides matching TRBD2. After removal of 1 base from V and 0 bases from J, the junction contained 8 bases not matched to a gene. This CDR3 region has 20 residues. Per the germline V gene, CDR1 is LGHNA and CDR2 is YSLEER. The CDR3 DNA follows: TGCGCCAGCAGCCAAGCCACCGGGACTAGCGGGGGGTCCAGCACAGATACGCAGTATTTT. Protein sequence: CASSQATGTSGGSSTDTQYF.

This sequence joins TRBV7-8 and TRBJ2-1; 13 bases line up with TRBD2. This CDR3 is built from 15 residues. V lost 5 bases to trimming and J lost 6 bases; unmatched junction nucleotides: 4. The germline V gene has CDR1 SGHVS and CDR2 FQNEAQ. The CDR3 is CASSLLAGGGNEQFF. CDR3 DNA sequence: TGTGCCAGCAGCCTACTAGCGGGGGGGGGCAATGAGCAGTTCTTC. Based on the CDR3 plus reference TRBV7-8 and TRBJ2-1, the full variable domain is GAGVSQSPRYKVAKRGQDVALRCDPISGHVSLFWYQQALGQGPEFLTYFQNEAQLDKSGLPSDRFFAERPEGSVSTLKIQRTQQEDSAVYLCASSLLAGGGNEQFFGPGTRLTVL.

V gene TRBV7-2 combines with J gene TRBJ2-7, with TRBD1 identical over 7 bases. Trimming at V came to 4 bases and at J to 3 bases, leaving 6 bases not matched to a gene. The CDR3 is 14 amino acids. Germline V CDR1 and CDR2: SGHTA, FQGNSA. The CDR3: CASSSDRASYEQYF. CDR3 coding DNA: TGTGCCAGCAGCTCTGACAGGGCAAGCTACGAGCAGTACTTC.

The rearrangement uses TRBV10-3 and TRBJ2-5, with TRBD2 identical over 11 bases. From germline, CDR1 is ENHRY and CDR2 SYGVKD. The CDR3 totals 15 residues. Trimming took 4 bases from V and 4 from J; bases not matched to a gene: 5. CDR3 region: CAISGLAGGRETQYF. As DNA, the CDR3 is TGTGCCATCAGTGGGCTAGCGGGGGGAAGAGAGACCCAGTACTTC.

The chain joins TRBV5-4 to TRBJ2-5; maybe TRBD2 (6 bases). V lost 1 base and J 1 base, leaving 14 bases between the germline ends. The CDR3 spans 16 residues. Germline V CDR1 and CDR2: SGHNT, YYREEE (reference sequence). This CDR3 reads CASSLPARLGQETQYF. CDR3 coding DNA: TGTGCCAGCAGCTTGCCGGCACGACTAGGCCAAGAGACCCAGTACTTC.